Listed below are T cell receptor beta chains from one sample, sequenced in a study of somatic mutations in cytotoxic T cells in rheumatoid arthritis. Profiled with immunoSEQ multiplex PCR; TCRdb holds only in-frame clones, not every one. The sample gives some 15,000 clones, around 70% of which show up once; about 10% is in the top ten. Sequenced material: CD8+ T cells sorted from blood. These receptors originate from an adult with rheumatoid arthritis. Each CDR3 is given with its conserved first and last residue. Fields, in order: D gene, V gene, CDR3 length, J gene, clone size, CDR3 DNA, CDR3 protein. A D gene is named only where the DNA matches it firmly. Clone size is given for some rows only: seen once, a few or many times, or a class if the clone is expanded.

d_call: -
v_call: TRBV19
cdr3_length: 13
j_call: TRBJ2-7
clone_size: -
cdr3_nt: TGTGCCAGTAGTAGGGGGACGGGGAACGAGCAGTACTTC
cdr3_aa: CASSRGTGNEQYF

d_call: TRBD1
v_call: TRBV19
cdr3_length: 14
j_call: TRBJ2-5
clone_size: once
cdr3_nt: TGTGCCACCTCGCCCGGGACAGGGGGACAGACCCAGTACTTC
cdr3_aa: CATSPGTGGQTQYF

d_call: -
v_call: TRBV10-1
cdr3_length: 14
j_call: TRBJ2-3
clone_size: -
cdr3_nt: TGCGCCAGCAGTGGGCAGGCTCGTCGGAATACGCAGTATTTT
cdr3_aa: CASSGQARRNTQYF

d_call: -
v_call: TRBV4-3
cdr3_length: 15
j_call: TRBJ2-7
clone_size: -
cdr3_nt: TGCGCCAGCAGCCAAGACAGGTCCTTCTGGGACGAGCAGTACTTC
cdr3_aa: CASSQDRSFWDEQYF

d_call: -
v_call: TRBV4-3
cdr3_length: 15
j_call: TRBJ1-2
clone_size: -
cdr3_nt: TGCGCCAGCAGCCAAGACCAATTCGACCTCTATGGCTACACCTTC
cdr3_aa: CASSQDQFDLYGYTF

d_call: -
v_call: TRBV5-4
cdr3_length: 15
j_call: TRBJ2-5
clone_size: -
cdr3_nt: TGTGCCAGCAGCTTGGACCCAGGGGTCCAAGAGACCCAGTACTTC
cdr3_aa: CASSLDPGVQETQYF

d_call: -
v_call: TRBV10-3
cdr3_length: 14
j_call: TRBJ2-3
clone_size: -
cdr3_nt: TGTGCCATCAGTGAAGTTGGGGGCACAGATACGCAGTATTTT
cdr3_aa: CAISEVGGTDTQYF

d_call: -
v_call: TRBV10-1
cdr3_length: 11
j_call: TRBJ2-2
clone_size: medium-sized
cdr3_nt: TGCGCCAGGCCGGGTACCGGGGAGCTGTTTTTT
cdr3_aa: CARPGTGELFF

d_call: TRBD1
v_call: TRBV27
cdr3_length: 18
j_call: TRBJ1-5
clone_size: few
cdr3_nt: TGTGCCAGCAGTTTATCAATGACAGGGGGCGGTGGTTTTTGGCCCCAGCATTTT
cdr3_aa: CASSLSMTGGGGFWPQHF

d_call: -
v_call: TRBV19
cdr3_length: 14
j_call: TRBJ1-3
clone_size: -
cdr3_nt: TGTGCCAGTAGTATAGGAACAGTAGGAAACACCATATATTTT
cdr3_aa: CASSIGTVGNTIYF

d_call: -
v_call: TRBV4-3
cdr3_length: 13
j_call: TRBJ1-2
clone_size: -
cdr3_nt: TGCGCCAGCAGCCAACGTCAAAACTATGGCTACACCTTC
cdr3_aa: CASSQRQNYGYTF

d_call: -
v_call: TRBV7-6
cdr3_length: 12
j_call: TRBJ1-1
clone_size: -
cdr3_nt: TGTGCCAGCAGCTTAACAGGAACTGAAGCTTTCTTT
cdr3_aa: CASSLTGTEAFF

d_call: -
v_call: TRBV9
cdr3_length: 15
j_call: TRBJ1-3
clone_size: few
cdr3_nt: TGTGCCAGCAGCGTTACGGCGGACCCGGGGGGCACCATATATTTT
cdr3_aa: CASSVTADPGGTIYF

d_call: TRBD1
v_call: TRBV11-2
cdr3_length: 14
j_call: TRBJ2-7
clone_size: -
cdr3_nt: TGTGCCAGCAGCTCCGGGACAGGGGGATACGAGCAGTACTTC
cdr3_aa: CASSSGTGGYEQYF

d_call: TRBD2
v_call: TRBV4-1
cdr3_length: 20
j_call: TRBJ2-3
clone_size: -
cdr3_nt: TGCGCCAGCAGCCAAGTGGGGATCGGGAGGGGAGGGCGAAGCACAGATACGCAGTATTTT
cdr3_aa: CASSQVGIGRGGRSTDTQYF

d_call: TRBD1
v_call: TRBV19
cdr3_length: 14
j_call: TRBJ1-5
clone_size: medium-sized
cdr3_nt: TGTGCCACTGCGACAGGGGTAGGCAATCAGCCCCAGCATTTT
cdr3_aa: CATATGVGNQPQHF

d_call: -
v_call: TRBV19
cdr3_length: 15
j_call: TRBJ1-1
clone_size: -
cdr3_nt: TGTGCCAGTAGTATCGCCGGGGAGGGGAACACTGAAGCTTTCTTT
cdr3_aa: CASSIAGEGNTEAFF